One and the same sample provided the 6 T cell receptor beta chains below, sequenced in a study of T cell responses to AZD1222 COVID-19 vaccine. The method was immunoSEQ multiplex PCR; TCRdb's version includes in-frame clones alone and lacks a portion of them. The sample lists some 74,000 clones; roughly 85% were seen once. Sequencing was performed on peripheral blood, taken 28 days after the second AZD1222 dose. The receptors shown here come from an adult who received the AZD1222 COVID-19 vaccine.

Here the CDR3 DNA reads TGTGCCAGCAGAGGCGATTTTGCGGGGGCCAACGTCCTGACTTTC. It codes for CASRGDFAGANVLTF. This chain links TRBV6-5 with TRBJ2-6; D is unclear. Germline V lookup: CDR1 MNHEY, CDR2 SVGAGI. The CDR3 covers 15 residues. Trimming cost V 6 bases and J 4 bases, with 13 bases left between them.

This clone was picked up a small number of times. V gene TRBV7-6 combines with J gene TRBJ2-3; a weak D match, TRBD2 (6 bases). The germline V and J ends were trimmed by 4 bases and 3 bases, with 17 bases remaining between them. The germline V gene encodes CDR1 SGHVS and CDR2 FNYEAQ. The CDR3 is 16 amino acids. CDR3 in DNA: TGTGCCAGCAGCTCAATCCCGGGACTCGCAACAGATACGCAGTATTTT. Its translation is CASSSIPGLATDTQYF.

The CDR3 coding sequence is TGTGCCAGCAGTGACTCGGCCCGACAGGAAGGGACCGGGGAGCTGTTTTTT. It translates to CASSDSARQEGTGELFF. This rearrangement joins TRBV6-4 to TRBJ2-2; perhaps TRBD1 as D (6 bases). This CDR3 has 17 amino acids. Germline V lookup: CDR1 MRHNA, CDR2 SNTAGT. Between the trimmed V and J ends, which lost 0 bases and 5 bases, there was a span of 16 bases.

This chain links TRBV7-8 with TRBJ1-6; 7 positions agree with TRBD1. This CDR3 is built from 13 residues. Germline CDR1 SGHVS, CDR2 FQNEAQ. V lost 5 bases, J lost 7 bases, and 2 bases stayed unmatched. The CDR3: CASSQTGNSPLHF. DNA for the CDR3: TGTGCCAGCAGCCAGACAGGGAATTCACCCCTCCACTTT.

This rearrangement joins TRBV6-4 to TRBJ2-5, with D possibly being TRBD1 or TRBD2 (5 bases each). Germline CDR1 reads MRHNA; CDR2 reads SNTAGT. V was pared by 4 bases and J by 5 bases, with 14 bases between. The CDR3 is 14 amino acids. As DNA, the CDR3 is TGTGCCAGCAGTGTGACTCCCGAGGGGGAGACCCAGTACTTC. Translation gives CASSVTPEGETQYF.

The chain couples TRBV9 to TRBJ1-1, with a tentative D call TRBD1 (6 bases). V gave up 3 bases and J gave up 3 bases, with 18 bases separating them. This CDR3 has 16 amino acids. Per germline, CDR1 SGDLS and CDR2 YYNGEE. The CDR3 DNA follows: TGTGCCAGCAGCGCCAACCTGGGGGCGGGGGACACTGAAGCTTTCTTT. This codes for CASSANLGAGDTEAFF.